The text below deals with one T cell receptor (beta chain). Antigen specificity is unknown. This entry belongs to a study of regulatory dendritic cells for organ transplantation. Sequenced by immunoSEQ multiplex PCR; TCRdb stores in-frame clones only, minus some. The data contain some 35,000 clones, roughly nine tenths of them seen just once; the ten biggest clones take up under 0.075%. Study-wide results and limits: Naive CD4+ and CD8+ repertoires were highly diverse; memory CD8+ was most oligoclonal.

FACS sorted CD4+ or CD8+ T cells into CD45RA+ naive and CD45RO+ memory. The germline V gene has CDR1 LNHDA and CDR2 SQIVND (reference sequence). The CDR3 has 16 amino acids. Trimming took off 0 bases at V and 1 base at J, with 12 bases between the two ends. This chain links TRBV19 with TRBJ1-1; TRBD1 is a possible D gene (6 bases). The clonotype comes from a human donor in good health. Sequenced: naive CD4+ T cells from blood. Sample subset: CD45RA+ naive T cells. CDR3 protein: CASSIEQGLKNTEAFF. The DNA for the CDR3 is TGTGCCAGTAGTATAGAACAGGGCTTGAAGAACACTGAAGCTTTCTTT.